A single sample is the source of the 13 T cell receptor beta chains below, sequenced in a study of blood T cell repertoires in COVID-19. The method was immunoSEQ multiplex PCR; TCRdb's version includes in-frame clones alone and lacks a portion of them. The sample yields under 250,000 clones, about 85% seen once. Sequences were obtained from peripheral blood. The receptors were sampled from a man in his fifties who had recovered from COVID-19.

The chain is built from TRBV3-1 (or the pseudogene TRBV3-2) and TRBJ2-3, with D tentatively TRBD1 (5 bases). Germline CDR1 is LGHDT and CDR2 is YNNKEL (reference sequence). V was trimmed by 4 bases and J by 2 bases, leaving 16 bases between them. CDR3 length equals 16 residues. The CDR3 nucleotides read TGTGCCAGCAGCCTAAAGGGAAAGGGGCTCACAGATACGCAGTATTTT. Encoded protein: CASSLKGKGLTDTQYF.

The rearrangement uses TRBV7-9 and TRBJ2-7; D unclear. CDR1 and CDR2 (germline): SEHNR, FQNEAQ (reference sequence). Trimming removed 4 bases at V and 0 bases at J, with 10 bases between. CDR3 length equals 14 residues. CDR3 sequence: CASSSSPLSYEQYF. The CDR3 DNA follows: TGTGCCAGCAGCTCCTCCCCCCTCTCCTACGAGCAGTACTTC.

This chain links TRBV3-1 (or the pseudogene TRBV3-2) with TRBJ2-7; TRBD2 agrees at 11 bases. Germline CDR1 LGHDT, CDR2 YNNKEL (reference sequence). V shed 5 bases, J shed 4 bases, and the junction held 4 bases outside the gene matches. The CDR3 covers 14 residues. DNA for the CDR3: TGTGCCAGCAGCTTCACTAGCGGGAGTTACGAGCAGTACTTC. Translated, it gives CASSFTSGSYEQYF.

The genes are TRBV7-2 and TRBJ2-5, with D unclear. Between the trimmed V and J ends, which lost 5 bases and 2 bases, there was a span of 9 bases. Looked up from germline, CDR1 is SGHTA and CDR2 is FQGNSA. The CDR3 is 13 residues long. The CDR3 nucleotides are TGTGCCAGCAGCACGAGCAGGCAAGAGACCCAGTACTTC. It codes for CASSTSRQETQYF.

The rearrangement links TRBV30 to TRBJ1-4, with 9 bases identical to TRBD1. Germline trimming cut 0 bases from V and 4 bases from J; bases unmatched to any gene: 3. The CDR3 covers 15 residues. Germline V CDR1 and CDR2: GTSNPN, SVGIG (reference sequence). CDR3 sequence: CAWSVTGGHNEKLFF. The DNA of the CDR3 is TGTGCCTGGAGTGTTACAGGGGGCCATAATGAAAAACTGTTTTTT.

J is TRBJ2-1 and V is TRBV9, with TRBD2 matching over 7 bases. The trim removed 5 bases at V and 4 bases at J, leaving 9 bases unmatched. Germline lookup yields CDR1 SGDLS and CDR2 YYNGEE. This CDR3 region has 15 residues. The CDR3 loop reads CASRPAGVAYNEQFF. CDR3 in DNA: TGTGCCAGCAGGCCGGCGGGAGTAGCGTACAATGAGCAGTTCTTC.

This clone was counted once. The chain combines TRBV28 with TRBJ2-2, with D possibly TRBD1 on 6 matching bases. This CDR3 contains 18 residues. V was shortened by 6 bases and J by 3 bases, with 23 bases between the two germline ends. CDR1 and CDR2 from the germline V gene are MDHEN and SYDVKM. CDR3 loop: CASSLFEGHPSYTGELFF. In DNA, the CDR3 is TGTGCCAGCAGCCTTTTTGAGGGACACCCGTCCTACACCGGGGAGCTGTTTTTT. The full variable domain, completed using reference TRBV28 and TRBJ2-2, is DVKVTQSSRYLVKRTGEKVFLECVQDMDHENMFWYRQDPGLGLRLIYFSYDVKMKEKGDIPEGYSVSREKKERFSLILESASTNQTSMYLCASSLFEGHPSYTGELFFGEGSRLTVL.

The chain combines TRBV28 with TRBJ2-7; D call uncertain. Germline CDR1 and CDR2: MDHEN and SYDVKM. V lost 2 bases and J lost 1, with 12 bases in between. CDR3 length equals 15 residues. The CDR3 protein is CASSLPGSRSYEQYF. As DNA, the CDR3 is TGTGCCAGCAGTTTACCGGGTAGTCGTTCCTACGAGCAGTACTTC.

The chain recombines TRBV4-1 with TRBJ2-7, with D tentatively TRBD1 (6 bases). This CDR3 contains 14 residues. Deletions cut 2 bases from V and 5 bases from J, with 13 bases between. Germline V gene sequence: CDR1 MGHRA, CDR2 YSYEKL. CDR3: CASSQIWGLNEQYF. CDR3 sequence (DNA): TGCGCCAGCAGCCAAATCTGGGGGCTAAACGAGCAGTACTTC.

This clone appeared a few times. The chain is built from TRBV28 and TRBJ2-7, with TRBD1 matching 8 bases. The CDR3 extends over 15 amino acids. Germline V gives CDR1 MDHEN, CDR2 SYDVKM. V lost 4 bases and J lost 1; bases outside the gene matches: 6. Here the CDR3 DNA reads TGTGCCAGCAGTTCCCTCGGACAGGGATCCTACGAGCAGTACTTC. Its translation is CASSSLGQGSYEQYF. The full variable domain, in which reference TRBV28 and TRBJ2-7 provide the parts outside the CDR3, is DVKVTQSSRYLVKRTGEKVFLECVQDMDHENMFWYRQDPGLGLRLIYFSYDVKMKEKGDIPEGYSVSREKKERFSLILESASTNQTSMYLCASSSLGQGSYEQYFGPGTRLTVT.

The chain is built from TRBV2 and TRBJ1-1; 7 nucleotides match TRBD1. V shed 6 bases and J 3 bases; nucleotides not matched to a gene: 7. This CDR3 is 14 amino acids long. Germline V CDR1 and CDR2: SNHLY, FYNNEI. The CDR3: CASRTGDVYTEAFF. The CDR3 region has the DNA TGTGCCAGCAGAACAGGGGACGTTTACACTGAAGCTTTCTTT.

The genes are TRBV29-1 and TRBJ1-2, with 10 bases lining up with TRBD1. The V gene end was trimmed by 5 bases and the J gene end by 2 bases; junction bases not matched to a gene: 5. The CDR3 consists of 14 residues. The germline V gene has CDR1 SQVTM and CDR2 ANQGSEA. CDR3 nucleotide sequence: TGCAGCGTTAGGAGGACAGGGGGAAACTATGGCTACACCTTC. Its translation: CSVRRTGGNYGYTF.

V and J are TRBV6-6 and TRBJ2-7; D might be TRBD2 (6 bases). CDR1 and CDR2 (germline): MNHNY, SVGAGI (reference sequence). The CDR3 length is 13 residues. Here the CDR3 DNA reads TGTGCGAGCCGCGGGACTGATGCCTACGAGCAGTACTTC. It is translated as CASRGTDAYEQYF.